Shown below are 2 T cell receptor beta chains from a single sample sequenced in a study of T cell responses to AZD1222 COVID-19 vaccine. Data came from immunoSEQ multiplex PCR; TCRdb stores just in-frame clones and leaves some out. This sample yields some 140,000 clones, of which approximately 95% are seen a single time; approximately 7% belongs to the top ten. The sequences come from peripheral blood, collected 28 days after the second AZD1222 dose. The receptor source for this set is an adult who received the AZD1222 COVID-19 vaccine.

The chain is built from TRBV11-3 and TRBJ1-2, with D perhaps TRBD1 (5 bases). V dropped 0 bases and J dropped 3 bases, with 14 bases sitting between them. The germline gives CDR1 SGHNT, CDR2 YENEEA. The CDR3 covers 16 residues. This CDR3 is CASSLEGRQGDYGYTF. The CDR3 coding sequence is TGTGCCAGCAGCTTAGAAGGAAGACAAGGGGACTATGGCTACACCTTC. Drawing the rest from reference TRBV11-3 and TRBJ1-2, the complete variable domain is EAGVVQSPRYKIIEKKQPVAFWCNPISGHNTLYWYLQNLGQGPELLIRYENEEAVDDSQLPKDRFSAERLKGVDSTLKIQPAELGDSAVYLCASSLEGRQGDYGYTFGSGTRLTVV.

The chain links TRBV19 to TRBJ1-1, with TRBD1 identical over 7 bases. The CDR3 is made up of 16 amino acids. V lost 1 base, J lost 4 bases, and 9 bases stayed unmatched. CDR1 and CDR2 from the germline V gene are LNHDA and SQIVND (reference sequence). The CDR3 coding sequence is TGTGCCAGTAGTATAGGGGGGACAGCTTCGGGCACTGAAGCTTTCTTT. Translation: CASSIGGTASGTEAFF.